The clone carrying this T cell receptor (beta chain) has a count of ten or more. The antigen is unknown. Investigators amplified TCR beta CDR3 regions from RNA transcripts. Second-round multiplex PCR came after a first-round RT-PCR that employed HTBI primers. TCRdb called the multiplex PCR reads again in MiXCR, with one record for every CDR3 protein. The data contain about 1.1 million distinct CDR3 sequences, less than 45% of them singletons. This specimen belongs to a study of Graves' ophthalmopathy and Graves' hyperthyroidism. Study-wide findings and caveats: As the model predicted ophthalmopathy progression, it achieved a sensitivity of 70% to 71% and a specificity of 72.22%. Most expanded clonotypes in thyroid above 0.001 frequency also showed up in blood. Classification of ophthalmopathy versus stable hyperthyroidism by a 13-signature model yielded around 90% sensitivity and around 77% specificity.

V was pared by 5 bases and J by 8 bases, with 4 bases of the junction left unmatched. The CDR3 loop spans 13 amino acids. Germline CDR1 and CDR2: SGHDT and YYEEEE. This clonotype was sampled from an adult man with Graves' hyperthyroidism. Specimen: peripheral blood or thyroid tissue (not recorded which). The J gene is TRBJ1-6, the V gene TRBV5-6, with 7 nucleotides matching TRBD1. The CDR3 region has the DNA TGTGCCAGCAGACAGGGGATTGATTCACCCCTCCACTTT. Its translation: CASRQGIDSPLHF.